Shown below are 20 T cell receptor beta chains from a single sample sequenced in a study of cytomegalovirus exposure and HLA in healthy donors (dated by TCRdb to 2017 to 2019). The library came from the immunoSEQ multiplex PCR assay. For the multiplex PCR, a mixture combining 60 forward primers for TCR Vbeta segments and 13 reverse primers for TCR Jbeta segments was used. Drawn from immuneACCESS, this table holds only the in-frame rearrangements with V and J called that TCRdb kept. Clones are partly lost; checked studies trace under half to an unresolved V gene and leave the rest unexplained. The table for this sample lists some 110,000 clones; 81% of them were counted only once. Roughly 3.9% of the sample rests with the top ten. Sequenced material: PBMCs. The receptor source for this set is a woman aged 25 to 39 in good health and CMV-seronegative.

V usage is TRBV29-1 and J usage is TRBJ1-3; 7 bases line up with TRBD1. Germline V lookup: CDR1 SQVTM, CDR2 ANQGSEA. With V trimmed by 0 bases and J by 10 bases, 15 bases remained unmatched. This CDR3 region has 16 residues. Here the CDR3 reads CSVEDLKGAPIRTIYF. The DNA for the CDR3 is TGCAGCGTTGAAGATCTCAAGGGGGCCCCTATTCGAACCATATATTTT.

The chain uses TRBV2 and TRBJ2-7; possibly TRBD1 for D (5 bases). Germline assignment: CDR1 SNHLY and CDR2 FYNNEI. The V and J ends lost 4 bases and 3 bases respectively, with 7 bases between them. CDR3 size: 12 residues. CDR3 coding DNA: TGTGCCAGCAGTGGACAGAACTACGAGCAGTACTTC. Its translation: CASSGQNYEQYF.

The chain is built from TRBV28 and TRBJ2-3; D is perhaps TRBD2 (6 bases). CDR1 and CDR2 from the germline V gene are MDHEN and SYDVKM. This CDR3 has 14 amino acids. Deletions cut 7 bases from V and 6 bases from J, with 17 bases between. The chain's CDR3 is CASTEGPLYDTQYF. The CDR3 coding sequence is TGTGCCAGCACGGAGGGCCCTTTATATGATACGCAGTATTTT.

The rearrangement links TRBV18 to TRBJ1-2; 7 bases are shared with TRBD1. V dropped 1 base and J dropped 6; count of bases not matched to a gene: 2. From germline, CDR1 is KGHSH and CDR2 LQKENI. The CDR3 runs 13 residues. The CDR3 nucleotides read TGTGCCAGCTCACCACGACAGGGCGATGGCTACACCTTC. It encodes CASSPRQGDGYTF.

This clone appeared a single time. The CDR3 coding sequence is TGCGCCAGCAGCCACCCCTCGCGGGGCAGGGGGTACGAGCAGTACTTC. It is translated as CASSHPSRGRGYEQYF. The gene calls are TRBV4-1 and TRBJ2-7; possibly TRBD1 for D (7 bases). In germline, CDR1 is MGHRA, CDR2 YSYEKL. V was pared by 3 bases and J by 4 bases, with 19 bases between. This CDR3 is 16 amino acids long.

The gene calls are TRBV4-1 and TRBJ2-3; 7 nucleotides match TRBD2. The CDR3 is made up of 17 amino acids. The trim removed 6 bases at V and 0 bases at J, leaving 12 bases unmatched. In germline, CDR1 is MGHRA, CDR2 YSYEKL. CDR3 DNA sequence: TGCGCCAGCAGACAAACCTCAGCGGGGACCAGCACAGATACGCAGTATTTT. Its protein is CASRQTSAGTSTDTQYF.

This sequence joins TRBV11-2 and TRBJ2-1; a weak D match, TRBD2 (6 bases). From germline, CDR1 is SGHAT and CDR2 FQNNGV. CDR3 length: 16 residues. The germline V and J ends were trimmed by 5 bases and 0 bases, with 14 bases remaining between them. The CDR3 loop is CASSITGANSYNEQFF. Here the CDR3 DNA reads TGTGCCAGCAGCATCACGGGAGCCAACTCCTACAATGAGCAGTTCTTC.

The chain combines TRBV7-2 with TRBJ2-1; a possible D gene is TRBD2 (5 bases). This CDR3 has 16 amino acids. V shed 0 bases and J shed 5 bases, with 14 bases lying between them. Germline CDR1 SGHTA, CDR2 FQGNSA. Here the CDR3 reads CASSLARGPGDNEQFF. CDR3 in DNA: TGTGCCAGCAGCTTAGCGCGCGGGCCAGGAGACAATGAGCAGTTCTTC.

This clone was counted a single time. Other DNA sequences within the sample encode an identical CDR3. This chain uses TRBV27 with TRBJ2-7; 11 nucleotides line up with TRBD1. Per the germline V gene, CDR1 is MNHEY and CDR2 is SMNVEV (reference sequence). This CDR3 is 13 amino acids long. With V trimmed by 8 bases and J by 4 bases, 4 bases remained unmatched. For the CDR3, the DNA is TGTGCCAGCGGACAGGGGGCGCCTTACGAGCAGTACTTC. As protein: CASGQGAPYEQYF.

The chain employs TRBV27 and TRBJ2-5; weak D call: TRBD2 (5 bases). The V end was cut by 1 base, the J end by 5 bases, with 11 bases between. CDR1 MNHEY and CDR2 SMNVEV come from the germline V gene (reference sequence). This CDR3 spans 14 amino acids. CDR3 protein: CASSLLGSKETQYF. CDR3 coding DNA: TGTGCCAGCAGTTTATTGGGGAGCAAGGAGACCCAGTACTTC.

The rearrangement uses TRBV5-6 and TRBJ2-5, with TRBD2 matching 10 bases. This CDR3 region has 16 residues. The V gene end was trimmed by 4 bases and the J gene end by 5 bases; junction bases not matched to a gene: 11. Looked up from germline, CDR1 is SGHDT and CDR2 is YYEEEE. In DNA, the CDR3 is TGTGCCAGCAGCCTCGGACTAGCGGTTGGGCGGGAGACCCAGTACTTC. Translation: CASSLGLAVGRETQYF.

The sample holds one count of this clone. This sequence joins TRBV27 and TRBJ2-7; D remains unclear. The CDR3 is 14 amino acids. The germline CDR1 and CDR2 sequences are MNHEY and SMNVEV (reference sequence). V was trimmed by 3 bases and J by 2 bases, leaving 11 bases between them. This CDR3 reads CASSFETFAYEQYF. The CDR3 nucleotides are TGTGCCAGCAGTTTTGAGACATTTGCCTACGAGCAGTACTTC.

Only one count was recorded for this clone. The J gene is TRBJ2-1, the V gene TRBV6-1; D perhaps matches TRBD2 (5 bases). This CDR3 comprises 14 residues. V lost 7 bases and J 9 bases, leaving 19 bases between the germline ends. Germline-derived CDR1 and CDR2 are MNHNS and SASEGT. The CDR3 region is CASTNPGKAIEQFF. In DNA, the CDR3 is TGTGCCAGCACCAACCCCGGGAAAGCGATTGAGCAGTTCTTC.

This clone has a handful of counts. V is TRBV15 and J is TRBJ2-5; maybe TRBD1 (5 bases). The CDR3 spans 14 residues. Trimming cost V 1 base and J 7 bases, with 13 bases left between them. Germline V gene lookup returns CDR1 LNHNV and CDR2 YYDKDF (reference sequence). CDR3: CATSRGQGVGTQYF. CDR3 coding DNA: TGTGCCACCAGCAGAGGACAAGGGGTGGGGACCCAGTACTTC.

The genes are TRBV5-1 and TRBJ2-6; tentative D call: TRBD2 (5 bases). The CDR3 is made up of 17 amino acids. Per germline, CDR1 SGHRS and CDR2 YFSETQ. V was cut by 4 bases and J by 0 bases, with 14 bases left in between. Here the CDR3 DNA reads TGCGCCAGCAGCGGGGTCGGGATGGGCTCTGGGGCCAACGTCCTGACTTTC. Translation gives CASSGVGMGSGANVLTF.

On this clone: The junction departs from the called germline gene at one end, perhaps through a read error. The J gene is TRBJ2-1, the V gene TRBV7-9; TRBD1 aligns across 10 bases. The CDR3 sequence is 18 residues long. Germline CDR1 SEHNR, CDR2 FQNEAQ (reference sequence). The CDR3 coding sequence is TGTTCCAGCAGCTTCGGGACAGGGGATGCAGGGTCCCTTGATGAGCAGTTCTTC. This translates into CSSSFGTGDAGSLDEQFF.

The J gene is TRBJ2-7, the V gene TRBV19; 7 bases match TRBD1. The germline CDR1 and CDR2 sequences are LNHDA and SQIVND (reference sequence). V trimming: 6 bases; J trimming: 4 bases; junction bases outside the gene matches: 12. This CDR3 spans 15 amino acids. For the CDR3, the DNA is TGTGCCAGTAGCCCCGGCTCAGGGGGTATTTACGAGCAGTACTTC. Translated, it gives CASSPGSGGIYEQYF.

This sequence joins TRBV12-5 and TRBJ2-2, with 7 bases lining up with TRBD2. The CDR3 has 18 residues. Germline V gene data show CDR1 as LGHNT and CDR2 as FRNRAP. V gave up 7 bases and J gave up 1 base; unmatched junction bases: 15. The CDR3 is CASAPGRAGLENTGELFF. The CDR3 bases are TGTGCTAGTGCCCCGGGGAGGGCGGGACTTGAGAACACCGGGGAGCTGTTTTTT.

V usage is TRBV6-1 and J usage is TRBJ1-1; D is ambiguous. CDR1 is MNHNS, CDR2 SASEGT, per germline. The CDR3 runs 9 residues. CDR3 region: CALQRDAFF. As DNA, the CDR3 is TGTGCTTTACAGCGGGATGCTTTCTTT.

The CDR3 sequence: CASSLGANNEQFF. The CDR3 DNA is TGTGCCAGCAGTTTGGGAGCTAACAATGAGCAGTTCTTC. The rearrangement links TRBV11-3 to TRBJ2-1, with D tentatively TRBD2 (5 bases). The CDR3 is 13 amino acids. V shed 6 bases and J shed 5 bases, with 11 bases lying between them. Per the germline V gene, CDR1 is SGHNT and CDR2 is YENEEA. Using reference TRBV11-3 and TRBJ2-1 for the parts outside the CDR3, the full variable domain is EAGVVQSPRYKIIEKKQPVAFWCNPISGHNTLYWYLQNLGQGPELLIRYENEEAVDDSQLPKDRFSAERLKGVDSTLKIQPAELGDSAVYLCASSLGANNEQFFGPGTRLTVL.